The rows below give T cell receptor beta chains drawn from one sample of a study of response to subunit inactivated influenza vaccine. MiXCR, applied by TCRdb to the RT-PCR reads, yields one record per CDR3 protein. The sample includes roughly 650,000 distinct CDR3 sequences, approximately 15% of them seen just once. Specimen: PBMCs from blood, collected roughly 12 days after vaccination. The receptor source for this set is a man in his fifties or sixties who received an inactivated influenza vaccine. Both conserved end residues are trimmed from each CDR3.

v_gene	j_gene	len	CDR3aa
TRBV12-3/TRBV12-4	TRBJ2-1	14	ASSSPGSGSLNEQF
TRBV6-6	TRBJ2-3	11	ASSYPTSNTQY
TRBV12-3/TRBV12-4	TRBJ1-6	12	ASPGGYYNSPLH
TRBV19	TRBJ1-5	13	ASNPRGGGHQPQH
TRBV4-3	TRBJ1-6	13	ASSQERPYNSPLH
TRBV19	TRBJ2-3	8	ATQWDTQY
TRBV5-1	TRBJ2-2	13	ASKTGHKNTGELF
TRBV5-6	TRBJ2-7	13	ASREVQREVYEQY
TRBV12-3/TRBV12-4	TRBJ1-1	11	ASSLYQGTEAF
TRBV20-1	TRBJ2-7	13	SARSWTWGSYEQY